This T cell receptor beta chain was obtained from a study of a mutant IDH1 vaccine in newly diagnosed glioma. Study at large: All eight of the vaccinations patients received fell in weeks 1, 3, 5, 7, 11, 15, 19 and 23. Treated individuals were 62.5% male and approximately 38% female, averaging 40.4 years of age.

Time point denoted: week 5, during vaccination. Vaccine doses each comprised 300 ug of mutant IDH1 20-mer peptide, with topical imiquimod. Each of the donors came in with new WHO grade 3 or 4 astrocytomas that were IDH1-mutant and ATRX-lost. Clones were read by immunoSEQ multiplex PCR, and TCRdb kept only the in-frame ones, dropping some. The sample shows about 56,000 clones, about nine tenths of them seen only once. Findings of the study overall: Across multiple MHC alleles, 90% to 95% of patients had vaccine-induced responses.

As for this clone: Its specificity is unknown.

The V gene lost 5 bases and the J gene lost 4 bases, with 11 bases spanning the gap. CDR3 size: 13 residues. CDR1 SGHDN and CDR2 FVKESK come from the germline V gene. This clonotype was obtained from a woman aged 40 to 50 with glioma. J is TRBJ1-1 and V is TRBV14; D remains ambiguous. The material sequenced was PBMCs, taken from a glioma patient whose treatment included an IDH1 peptide vaccine. The CDR3 sequence: CASSYRGGTEAFF. In DNA, the CDR3 is TGTGCCAGCAGCTACCGGGGAGGCACTGAAGCTTTCTTT.